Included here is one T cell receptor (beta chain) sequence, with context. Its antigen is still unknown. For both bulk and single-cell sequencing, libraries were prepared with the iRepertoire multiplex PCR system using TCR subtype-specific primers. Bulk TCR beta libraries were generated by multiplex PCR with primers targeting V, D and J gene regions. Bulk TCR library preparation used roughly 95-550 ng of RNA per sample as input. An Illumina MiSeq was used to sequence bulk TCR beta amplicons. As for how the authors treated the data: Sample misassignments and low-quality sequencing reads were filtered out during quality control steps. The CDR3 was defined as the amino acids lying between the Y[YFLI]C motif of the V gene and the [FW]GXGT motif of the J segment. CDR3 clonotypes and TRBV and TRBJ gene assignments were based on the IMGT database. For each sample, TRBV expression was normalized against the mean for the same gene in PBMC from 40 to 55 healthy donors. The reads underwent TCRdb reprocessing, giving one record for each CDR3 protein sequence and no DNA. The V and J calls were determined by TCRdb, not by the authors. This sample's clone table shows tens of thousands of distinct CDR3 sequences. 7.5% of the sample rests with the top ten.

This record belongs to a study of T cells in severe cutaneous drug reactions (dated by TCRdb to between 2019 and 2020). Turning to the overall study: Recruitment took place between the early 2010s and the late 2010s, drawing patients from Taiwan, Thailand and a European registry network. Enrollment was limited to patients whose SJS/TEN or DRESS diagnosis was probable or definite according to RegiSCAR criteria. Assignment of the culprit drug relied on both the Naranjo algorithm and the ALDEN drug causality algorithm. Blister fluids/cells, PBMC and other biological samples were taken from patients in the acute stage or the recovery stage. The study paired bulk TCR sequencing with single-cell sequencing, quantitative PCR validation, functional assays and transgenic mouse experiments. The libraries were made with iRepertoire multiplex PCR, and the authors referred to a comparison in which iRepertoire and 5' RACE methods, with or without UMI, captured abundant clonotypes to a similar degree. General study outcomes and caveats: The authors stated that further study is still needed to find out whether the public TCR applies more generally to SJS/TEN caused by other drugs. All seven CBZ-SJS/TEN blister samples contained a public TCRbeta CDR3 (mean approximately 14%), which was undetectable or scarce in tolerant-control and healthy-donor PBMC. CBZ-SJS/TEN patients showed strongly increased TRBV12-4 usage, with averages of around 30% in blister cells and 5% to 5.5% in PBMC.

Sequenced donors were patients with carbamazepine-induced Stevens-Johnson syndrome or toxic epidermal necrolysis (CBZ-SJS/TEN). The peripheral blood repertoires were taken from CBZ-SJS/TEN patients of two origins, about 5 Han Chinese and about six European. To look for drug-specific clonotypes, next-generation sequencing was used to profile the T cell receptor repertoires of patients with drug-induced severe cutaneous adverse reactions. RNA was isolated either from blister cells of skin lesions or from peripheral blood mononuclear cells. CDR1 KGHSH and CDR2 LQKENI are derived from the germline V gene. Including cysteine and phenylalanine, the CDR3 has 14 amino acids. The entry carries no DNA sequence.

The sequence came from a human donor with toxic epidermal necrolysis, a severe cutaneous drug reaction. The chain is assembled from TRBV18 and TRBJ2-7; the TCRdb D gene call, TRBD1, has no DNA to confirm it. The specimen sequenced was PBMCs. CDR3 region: CASSPPTPRYEQYF.